The 5 T cell receptor beta chains reported below all come from one sample, sequenced in a study of post-analysis software for immune sequencing data. Study-wide results and limits: Patients showed TRBV5-6, TRBV5-1 and TRBV20-1 among 4 or 5 TRBV segments more frequent than in controls.

Which antigens these TCRs recognize remains unknown. Prepared TCR beta cDNA libraries contained unique molecular identifiers. TCRdb recomputed calls from the PCR reads with MiXCR, one row per CDR3 protein. The table has more than 500,000 distinct CDR3 sequences, less than 40% seen once. The sequenced sample was blood. These receptors were collected from a girl aged 2-17 years with multiple sclerosis.

This clonotype came up a few times. The chain recombines TRBV27 with TRBJ2-6; the match to TRBD1 covers 9 bases. This CDR3 comprises 18 residues. Germline CDR1 and CDR2: MNHEY and SMNVEV (reference sequence). With 5 bases clipped from V and 1 base from J, the junction kept 9 bases outside the gene matches. Written as DNA, the CDR3 is TGTGCCAGCAGTCTACGTACCGGGACAGGGTCTGGGGCCAACGTCCTGACTTTC. It specifies CASSLRTGTGSGANVLTF. The full variable domain, rest sourced from reference TRBV27 and TRBJ2-6, is EAQVTQNPRYLITVTGKKLTVTCSQNMNHEYMSWYRQDPGLGLRQIYYSMNVEVTDKGDVPEGYKVSRKEKRNFPLILESPSPNQTSLYFCASSLRTGTGSGANVLTFGAGSRLTVL.

This clonotype was detected only a few times. The CDR3 nucleotides are TGCAGTGCTAGAGATTGGTCCCGGGGGAACGCGAACACCGGGGAGCTGTTTTTT. It encodes CSARDWSRGNANTGELFF. The chain couples TRBV20-1 to TRBJ2-2; the D gene is possibly TRBD2 (6 bases). This CDR3 contains 18 residues. CDR1 DFQATT and CDR2 SNEGSKA come from the germline V gene (reference sequence). Trimming removed 0 bases at V and 0 bases at J, with 17 bases between.

The rearrangement links TRBV20-1 to TRBJ1-1; D remains ambiguous. The V gene lost 0 bases and the J gene lost 7 bases, with 9 bases spanning the gap. From germline, CDR1 is DFQATT and CDR2 SNEGSKA (reference sequence). The CDR3 is made up of 12 amino acids. DNA of the CDR3: TGCAGTGCTAGAGATCGTGCAGATGAAGCTTTCTTT. This codes for CSARDRADEAFF.

V gene TRBV7-9 combines with J gene TRBJ1-6; TRBD1 is a possible D gene (6 bases). The germline V gene encodes CDR1 SEHNR and CDR2 FQNEAQ (reference sequence). This CDR3 comprises 12 residues. Between the trimmed V and J ends, which lost 3 bases and 12 bases, there was a span of 9 bases. The CDR3 sequence is CASSLPRGPLHF. The CDR3 nucleotides read TGTGCCAGCAGCTTGCCCAGGGGACCCCTCCACTTT.

The chain joins TRBV6-1 to TRBJ2-4; 8 nucleotides agree with TRBD1. The J call may not be correct, given that the DNA end is closer to TRBJ2-7. The CDR3 extends over 15 amino acids. Germline CDR1 MNHNS, CDR2 SASEGT. The CDR3 region is CASSEPWTGLDEQYF. DNA for the CDR3: TGTGCCAGCAGTGAACCCTGGACAGGGTTGGACGAGCAGTACTTC.